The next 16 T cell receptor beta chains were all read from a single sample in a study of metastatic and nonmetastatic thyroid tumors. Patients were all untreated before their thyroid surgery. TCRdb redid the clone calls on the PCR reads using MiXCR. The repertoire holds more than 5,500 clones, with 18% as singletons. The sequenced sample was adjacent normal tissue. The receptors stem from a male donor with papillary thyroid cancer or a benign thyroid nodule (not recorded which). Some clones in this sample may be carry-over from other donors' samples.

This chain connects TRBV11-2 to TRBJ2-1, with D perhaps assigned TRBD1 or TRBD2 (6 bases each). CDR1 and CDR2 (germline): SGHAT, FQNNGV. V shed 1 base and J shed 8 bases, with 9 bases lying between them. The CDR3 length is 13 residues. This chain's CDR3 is CASSLVRGDEQFF. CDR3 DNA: TGTGCCAGCAGCTTAGTTAGGGGGGATGAGCAGTTCTTC.

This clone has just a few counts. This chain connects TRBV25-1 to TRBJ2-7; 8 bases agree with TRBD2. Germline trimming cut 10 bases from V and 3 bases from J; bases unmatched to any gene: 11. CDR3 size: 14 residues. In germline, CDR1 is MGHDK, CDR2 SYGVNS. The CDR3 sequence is CATALAGGGYEQYF. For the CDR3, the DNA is TGTGCCACCGCCCTTGCGGGGGGCGGCTACGAGCAGTACTTC.

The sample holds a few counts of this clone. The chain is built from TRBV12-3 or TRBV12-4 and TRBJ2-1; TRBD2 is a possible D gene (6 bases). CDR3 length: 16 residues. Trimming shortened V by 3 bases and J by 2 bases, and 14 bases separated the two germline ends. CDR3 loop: CASSFGGLGAYNEQFF. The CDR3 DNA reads TGTGCCAGCAGTTTTGGGGGGTTAGGAGCCTACAATGAGCAGTTCTTC.

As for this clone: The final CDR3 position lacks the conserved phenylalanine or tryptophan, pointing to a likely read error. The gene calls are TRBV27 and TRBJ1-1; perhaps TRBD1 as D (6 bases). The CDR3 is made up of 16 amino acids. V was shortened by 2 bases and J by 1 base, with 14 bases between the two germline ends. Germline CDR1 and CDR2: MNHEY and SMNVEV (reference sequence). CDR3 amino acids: CASSLSPPGANTEAFL. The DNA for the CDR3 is TGTGCCAGCAGTTTAAGCCCTCCAGGGGCGAACACTGAAGCTTTCTTA.

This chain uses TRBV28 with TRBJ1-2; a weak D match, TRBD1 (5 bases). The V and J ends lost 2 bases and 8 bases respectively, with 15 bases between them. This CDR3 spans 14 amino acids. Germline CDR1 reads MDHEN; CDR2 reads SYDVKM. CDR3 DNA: TGTGCCAGCAGTTTACGGGGCTCGGCGGGGGGCTACACCTTC. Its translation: CASSLRGSAGGYTF.

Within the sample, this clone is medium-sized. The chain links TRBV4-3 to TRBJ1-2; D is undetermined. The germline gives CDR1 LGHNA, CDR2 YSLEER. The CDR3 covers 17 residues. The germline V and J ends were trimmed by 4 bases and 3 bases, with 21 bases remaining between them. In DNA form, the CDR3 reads TGCGCCAGCAGCCCGAACTGGAGTGGCGGACTGTACTATGGCTACACCTTC. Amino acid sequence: CASSPNWSGGLYYGYTF.

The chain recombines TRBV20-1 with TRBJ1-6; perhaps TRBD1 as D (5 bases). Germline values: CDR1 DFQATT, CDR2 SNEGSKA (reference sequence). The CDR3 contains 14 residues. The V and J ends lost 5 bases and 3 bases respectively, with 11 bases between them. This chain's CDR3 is CSAGGDHYNSPLHF. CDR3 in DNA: TGCAGTGCTGGGGGGGACCACTATAATTCACCCCTCCACTTT.

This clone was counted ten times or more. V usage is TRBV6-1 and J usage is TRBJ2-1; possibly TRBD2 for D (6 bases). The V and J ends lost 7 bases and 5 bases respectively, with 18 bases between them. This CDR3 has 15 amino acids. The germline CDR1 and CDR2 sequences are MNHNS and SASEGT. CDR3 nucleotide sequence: TGTGCCAGCAAGTCCCCCGGGACTGGCAACAATGAGCAGTTCTTC. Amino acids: CASKSPGTGNNEQFF.

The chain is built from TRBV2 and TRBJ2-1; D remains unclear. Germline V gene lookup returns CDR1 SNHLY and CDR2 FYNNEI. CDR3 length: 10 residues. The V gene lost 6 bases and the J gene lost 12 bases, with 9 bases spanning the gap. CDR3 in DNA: TGTGCCAGCAGCTTAGTCGGGCAGTTCTTC. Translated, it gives CASSLVGQFF.

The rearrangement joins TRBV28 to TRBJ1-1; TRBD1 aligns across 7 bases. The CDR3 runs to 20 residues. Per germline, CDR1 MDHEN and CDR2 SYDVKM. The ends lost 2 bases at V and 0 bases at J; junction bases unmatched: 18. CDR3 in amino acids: CASSLSSAWDSYYMNTEAFF. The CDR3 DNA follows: TGTGCCAGCAGTTTAAGCTCTGCGTGGGACAGTTATTATATGAACACTGAAGCTTTCTTT.

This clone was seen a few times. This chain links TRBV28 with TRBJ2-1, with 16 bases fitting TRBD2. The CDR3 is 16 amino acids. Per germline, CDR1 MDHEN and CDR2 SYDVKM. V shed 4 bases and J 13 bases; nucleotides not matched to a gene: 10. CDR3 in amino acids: CASSYRGTSGGGRQFF. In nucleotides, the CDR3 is TGTGCCAGCAGTTATCGCGGGACTAGCGGGGGGGGCCGTCAGTTCTTC.

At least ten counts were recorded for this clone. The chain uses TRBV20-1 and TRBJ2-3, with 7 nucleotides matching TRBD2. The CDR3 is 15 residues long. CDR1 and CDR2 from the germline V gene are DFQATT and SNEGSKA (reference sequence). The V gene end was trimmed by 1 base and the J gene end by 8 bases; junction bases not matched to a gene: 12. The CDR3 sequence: CSARAQTSVEGTQYF. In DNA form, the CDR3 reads TGCAGTGCTAGAGCACAAACTAGCGTCGAAGGTACGCAGTATTTT.

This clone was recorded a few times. CDR3 nucleotide sequence: TGTGCCAGCAGCTTAAACACCGGGGAGCTGTTTTTT. Its translation: CASSLNTGELFF. The V gene is TRBV6-1, the J gene TRBJ2-2; D not certain. This CDR3 has 12 amino acids. CDR1 MNHNS and CDR2 SASEGT come from the germline V gene. The V end was cut by 6 bases, the J end by 2 bases, with 4 bases between.

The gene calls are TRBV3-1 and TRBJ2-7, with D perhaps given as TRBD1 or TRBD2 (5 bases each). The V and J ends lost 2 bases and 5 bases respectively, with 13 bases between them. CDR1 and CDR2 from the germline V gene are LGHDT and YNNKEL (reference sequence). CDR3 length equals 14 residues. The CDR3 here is CASSQLVGTHEQYF. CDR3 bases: TGTGCCAGCAGCCAACTTGTAGGGACCCACGAGCAGTACTTC.

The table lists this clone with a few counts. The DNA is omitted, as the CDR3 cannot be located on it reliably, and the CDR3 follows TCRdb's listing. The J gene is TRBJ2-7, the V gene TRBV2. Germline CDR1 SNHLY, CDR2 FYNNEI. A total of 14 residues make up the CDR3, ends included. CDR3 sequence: CASSPFGNGYEQYF.

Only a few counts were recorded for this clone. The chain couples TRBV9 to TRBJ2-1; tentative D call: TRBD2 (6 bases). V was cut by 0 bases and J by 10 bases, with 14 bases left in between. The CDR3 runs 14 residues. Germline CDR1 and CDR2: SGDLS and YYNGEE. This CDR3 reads CASSVDLGEAEQFF. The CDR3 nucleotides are TGTGCCAGCAGCGTAGATCTTGGGGAGGCGGAGCAGTTCTTC.